This T cell receptor beta chain was recorded in a study of shared clonotypes between healthy human individuals. Trimming stripped 2 bases from V and 1 base from J, with 12 bases between. Germline V gives CDR1 SGHTA, CDR2 FQGTGA. The length of the CDR3 is 15 residues. Here immunoSEQ multiplex PCR was the method, and the copy in TCRdb shows in-frame clones only, minus some. The table records approximately 2,000,000 clones, roughly 92% of them present only once. This TCR was recovered from a man between 18 and 35 years old in good health. Some clones in this sample may be carry-over from other donors' samples. Sequenced material: naive CD4+ T cells from PBMCs. As for subset: CD45RA+ positively selected. This chain connects TRBV7-3 to TRBJ2-7, with a weak D call TRBD1 (7 bases). The CDR3 DNA reads TGTGCCAGCAGCTTATCGCGGGACAGATCCTACGAGCAGTACTTC. Translated, it gives CASSLSRDRSYEQYF.